Following are 23 T cell receptor beta chains from one sample sequenced in a study of cytomegalovirus exposure and HLA in healthy donors. 13 Jbeta primers and 60 Vbeta primers were used for the PCR. TCRdb's table, derived via immunoSEQ multiplex PCR, lists solely in-frame clones and lacks some. The sample contains roughly 100,000 clones, roughly three quarters of which appear only once. The sample was PBMCs. The source is a man aged 25 to 45 in good health and CMV-seronegative.

There are a few counts of this clone. The sample has other DNA sequences that encode this CDR3 too. V gene TRBV7-9 combines with J gene TRBJ2-5; D is ambiguous. The CDR3 is 12 residues long. V shed 2 bases and J shed 5 bases, with 6 bases lying between them. The germline V gene encodes CDR1 SEHNR and CDR2 FQNEAQ (reference sequence). CDR3 sequence: CASSLSSETQYF. The CDR3, as DNA: TGTGCCAGCAGCTTATCTTCTGAGACCCAGTACTTC.

V is TRBV19 and J is TRBJ2-1, with 7 bases lining up with TRBD1. The germline CDR1 and CDR2 sequences are LNHDA and SQIVND (reference sequence). The CDR3 extends over 14 amino acids. The trim removed 7 bases at V and 7 bases at J, leaving 10 bases unmatched. The CDR3 sequence: CASTKTGLRNEQFF. The CDR3, as DNA: TGTGCCAGTACTAAGACAGGGTTGAGGAATGAGCAGTTCTTC.

V is TRBV30 and J is TRBJ2-2; D unresolved. Trimming left V 0 bases short and J 2 bases short, with 7 bases between. The germline V gene encodes CDR1 GTSNPN and CDR2 SVGIG (reference sequence). The CDR3 runs to 14 residues. The CDR3 region is CAWSVLLNTGELFF. The CDR3 nucleotides read TGTGCCTGGAGTGTACTCTTAAACACCGGGGAGCTGTTTTTT.

This clone has a handful of counts. The gene calls are TRBV4-2 and TRBJ2-1; 11 nucleotides agree with TRBD2. The CDR3 has 15 amino acids. Germline CDR1 and CDR2: LGHNA and YNFKEQ. V lost 1 base, J lost 9 bases, and 5 bases stayed unmatched. The CDR3 region is CASSQVASGRSEQFF. Here the CDR3 DNA reads TGTGCCAGCAGCCAAGTGGCTAGCGGGAGGAGTGAGCAGTTCTTC.

The chain couples TRBV19 to TRBJ2-7; 10 bases line up with TRBD1. The CDR3 spans 16 residues. Germline V gene lookup returns CDR1 LNHDA and CDR2 SQIVND (reference sequence). The junction had 11 bases not matched to a gene; V was cut back by 6 bases and J by 3 bases. CDR3 region: CASSHRDRGDDYEQYF. The CDR3 bases are TGTGCCAGTAGCCACCGGGACAGGGGCGACGACTACGAGCAGTACTTC.

This sequence joins TRBV28 and TRBJ1-5, with 7 positions matching TRBD1. The CDR3 spans 15 residues. Unmatched junction bases numbered 10, after V lost 7 bases and J lost 4 bases. From germline, CDR1 is MDHEN and CDR2 SYDVKM. CDR3 nucleotide sequence: TGTGCCAGCACCTCCAGGACAGGTCCTAATCAGCCCCAGCATTTT. Translating it yields CASTSRTGPNQPQHF. Filled out from reference TRBV28 and TRBJ1-5, the complete variable domain reads DVKVTQSSRYLVKRTGEKVFLECVQDMDHENMFWYRQDPGLGLRLIYFSYDVKMKEKGDIPEGYSVSREKKERFSLILESASTNQTSMYLCASTSRTGPNQPQHFGDGTRLSIL.

The chain links TRBV9 to TRBJ2-1; 11 positions agree with TRBD2. Per the germline V gene, CDR1 is SGDLS and CDR2 is YYNGEE. This CDR3 contains 16 residues. J gave up 8 bases and V 0 bases, and 7 bases lay outside the gene matches. The CDR3 loop reads CASSVASTSGGDEQFF. The CDR3 bases are TGTGCCAGCAGCGTAGCTTCAACTAGCGGGGGAGATGAGCAGTTCTTC. Filled out from reference TRBV9 and TRBJ2-1, the complete variable domain reads DSGVTQTPKHLITATGQRVTLRCSPRSGDLSVYWYQQSLDQGLQFLIQYYNGEERAKGNILERFSAQQFPDLHSELNLSSLELGDSALYFCASSVASTSGGDEQFFGPGTRLTVL.

This chain connects TRBV6-5 to TRBJ1-5; unclear D gene. Germline CDR1 reads MNHEY; CDR2 reads SVGAGI. Trimming removed 6 bases at V and 4 bases at J, with 16 bases between. There are 15 residues in the CDR3. DNA for the CDR3: TGTGCCAGCAGACGTGACGAGGGAATGAATCAGCCCCAGCATTTT. It translates to CASRRDEGMNQPQHF.

The gene calls are TRBV5-1 and TRBJ2-2, with D perhaps matching TRBD2 (5 bases). V lost 0 bases to trimming and J lost 0 bases, with 9 bases between them. The CDR3 is 16 amino acids. Germline assignment: CDR1 SGHRS and CDR2 YFSETQ. CDR3 nucleotides: TGCGCCAGCAGCTTGGAGGTCGGGGCGAACACCGGGGAGCTGTTTTTT. It codes for CASSLEVGANTGELFF.

The rearrangement joins TRBV6-1 to TRBJ1-2; 9 bases fit TRBD1. The CDR3 has 15 residues. Germline CDR1 MNHNS, CDR2 SASEGT. V lost 4 bases and J lost 6; bases outside the gene matches: 9. The CDR3 reads CASSGWGQGADGYTF. In DNA form, the CDR3 reads TGTGCCAGCAGTGGGTGGGGACAGGGCGCAGATGGCTACACCTTC.

This chain connects TRBV30 to TRBJ2-3; a weak D match, TRBD2 (6 bases). The V end lost 2 bases, the J end lost 4 bases, and 16 bases lay between the germline ends. CDR3 length equals 15 residues. Germline values: CDR1 GTSNPN, CDR2 SVGIG (reference sequence). CDR3 sequence (DNA): TGTGCCTGGAGTCTCGGGAGTGTCATTTCAGATACGCAGTATTTT. Protein product: CAWSLGSVISDTQYF. The variable domain in full, with the rest retrieved from reference TRBV30 and TRBJ2-3, is SQTIHQWPATLVQPVGSPLSLECTVEGTSNPNLYWYRQAAGRGLQLLFYSVGIGQISSEVPQNLSASRPQDRQFILSSKKLLLSDSGFYLCAWSLGSVISDTQYFGPGTRLTVL.

This clone was seen just once. The rearrangement joins TRBV5-6 to TRBJ2-7; a possible D gene is TRBD2 (5 bases). Between the trimmed V and J ends, which lost 3 bases and 0 bases, there was a span of 10 bases. The length of the CDR3 is 14 residues. CDR1 SGHDT and CDR2 YYEEEE come from the germline V gene. CDR3 DNA sequence: TGTGCCAGCAGCTGGGTCCGGGGCTCCTACGAGCAGTACTTC. This sequence encodes CASSWVRGSYEQYF.

This chain links TRBV9 with TRBJ2-7; D uncertain. The CDR3 is 13 amino acids. V was shortened by 0 bases and J by 3 bases, with 7 bases between the two germline ends. Germline CDR1 SGDLS, CDR2 YYNGEE. The CDR3 reads CASSVDPVYEQYF. In nucleotides, the CDR3 is TGTGCCAGCAGCGTAGATCCCGTCTACGAGCAGTACTTC.

The V call is TRBV7-2, the J call TRBJ2-7, with 8 nucleotides matching TRBD1. The CDR3 length is 15 residues. CDR1 and CDR2 from the germline V gene are SGHTA and FQGNSA. The V and J ends lost 5 bases and 1 base, in that order; junction bases with no gene match: 7. The CDR3 is CASSPQTGGSYEQYF. In nucleotides, the CDR3 is TGTGCCAGCAGCCCGCAAACAGGGGGATCCTACGAGCAGTACTTC.

The rearrangement joins TRBV6-1 to TRBJ2-5; 9 bases match TRBD1. Germline assignment: CDR1 MNHNS and CDR2 SASEGT. The CDR3 has 15 residues. The J segment lost 3 bases and the V segment lost 6 bases, leaving 8 bases of the junction unmatched. The CDR3 sequence is CASRPPGTGKETQYF. CDR3 in DNA: TGTGCCAGCAGGCCCCCTGGGACAGGGAAAGAGACCCAGTACTTC.

The chain recombines TRBV6-7 with TRBJ2-3, with D unclear. Being an ORF, TRBV6-7 has a function that is uncertain. CDR3 length equals 9 residues. Trimming removed 7 bases from V and 10 bases from J, with 6 bases in between. The CDR3 spells CASTQSQYF. CDR3 nucleotides: TGTGCCAGCACCCAATCGCAGTATTTT.

This chain connects TRBV11-2 to TRBJ2-3; D is possibly TRBD2 (6 bases). Germline assignment: CDR1 SGHAT and CDR2 FQNNGV. The CDR3 length is 14 residues. Trimming stripped 2 bases from V and 10 bases from J, with 16 bases between. For the CDR3, the DNA is TGTGCCAGCAGCTTAAGGGAGGTATACGGGGCGCAGTATTTT. This encodes CASSLREVYGAQYF. The full variable domain, rest sourced from reference TRBV11-2 and TRBJ2-3, is EAGVAQSPRYKIIEKRQSVAFWCNPISGHATLYWYQQILGQGPKLLIQFQNNGVVDDSQLPKDRFSAERLKGVDSTLKIQPAKLEDSAVYLCASSLREVYGAQYFGPGTRLTVL.

The CDR3 nucleotides read TGTGCCAGCAGTGAAAGAGATCAGCCCCAGCATTTT. Residues: CASSERDQPQHF. The chain links TRBV6-1 to TRBJ1-5; no clear D. CDR3 length: 12 amino acids. The V gene's germline CDR1 is MNHNS and CDR2 SASEGT. V lost 2 bases, J lost 5 bases, and 4 bases lay in between.

This chain uses TRBV18 with TRBJ1-2; 10 bases line up with TRBD1. The germline gives CDR1 KGHSH, CDR2 LQKENI. V dropped 4 bases and J dropped 2; count of bases not matched to a gene: 4. This CDR3 is built from 15 residues. The DNA for the CDR3 is TGTGCCAGCTCACAATTGACAGGGGGCAACTATGGCTACACCTTC. Amino acid sequence: CASSQLTGGNYGYTF.

The V gene is TRBV2, the J gene TRBJ1-1, with D possibly being TRBD1 (5 bases). The CDR3 length is 12 residues. The V end was cut by 6 bases, the J end by 6 bases, with 11 bases between. Germline V gives CDR1 SNHLY, CDR2 FYNNEI. CDR3 loop: CASSRDVPEAFF. As DNA, the CDR3 is TGTGCCAGCAGCAGGGATGTACCTGAAGCTTTCTTT.

The J gene is TRBJ1-2, the V gene TRBV29-1, with a tentative D call TRBD1 (6 bases). The CDR3 consists of 12 residues. V was cut by 7 bases and J by 6 bases, with 15 bases left in between. In germline, CDR1 is SQVTM, CDR2 ANQGSEA. The CDR3 loop reads CSATQGGDGYTF. Written as DNA, the CDR3 is TGCAGCGCGACACAGGGTGGCGATGGCTACACCTTC.

This chain connects TRBV30 to TRBJ1-6; tentative D call: TRBD1 (6 bases). The CDR3 extends over 14 amino acids. The germline gives CDR1 GTSNPN, CDR2 SVGIG (reference sequence). The germline V and J ends were trimmed by 1 base and 6 bases, with 10 bases remaining between them. The DNA of the CDR3 is TGTGCCTGGAGTGATACAGGGTCTAATTCACCCCTCCACTTT. It encodes CAWSDTGSNSPLHF. Looking up the rest from reference TRBV30 and TRBJ1-6 gives the full variable domain: SQTIHQWPATLVQPVGSPLSLECTVEGTSNPNLYWYRQAAGRGLQLLFYSVGIGQISSEVPQNLSASRPQDRQFILSSKKLLLSDSGFYLCAWSDTGSNSPLHFGNGTRLTVT.

The V gene is TRBV15, the J gene TRBJ1-2; D gene unclear. This CDR3 region has 15 residues. Trimming removed 0 bases from V and 7 bases from J, with 15 bases in between. Per the germline V gene, CDR1 is LNHNV and CDR2 is YYDKDF (reference sequence). The CDR3 spells CATSRDLILGVGYTF. CDR3 nucleotide sequence: TGTGCCACCAGCAGAGATCTGATTTTGGGAGTTGGCTACACCTTC. The whole variable domain, remainder taken from reference TRBV15 and TRBJ1-2, is DAMVIQNPRYQVTQFGKPVTLSCSQTLNHNVMYWYQQKSSQAPKLLFHYYDKDFNNEADTPDNFQSRRPNTSFCFLDIRSPGLGDTAMYLCATSRDLILGVGYTFGSGTRLTVV.